This T cell receptor (beta chain) was captured in a study of technical replicates of blood from a handful of donors. This CDR3 spans 14 amino acids. Germline values: CDR1 MNHNS, CDR2 SASEGT. The V and J ends lost 4 bases and 10 bases, in that order; junction bases with no gene match: 6. Measured with immunoSEQ multiplex PCR; TCRdb has only the in-frame clones, and not every one. The sample lists 77,000 or so clones; more than 90% were seen once. The sequenced material came from T cells isolated from PBMCs. This receptor was identified in a human donor in good health. V gene TRBV6-1 combines with J gene TRBJ2-1; the match to TRBD2 covers 11 bases. The DNA for the CDR3 is TGTGCCAGCAGTGTACTAGCGGGAGATAGGGAGCAGTTCTTC. This translates into CASSVLAGDREQFF.